These T cell receptor beta chains were read from a single sample in a study of T-cell reconstitution after alpha-beta-depleted transplantation in children. TCRdb processed the PCR reads anew with MiXCR; each CDR3 protein has one entry. The repertoire holds fewer than 1 million distinct CDR3 sequences, with about 15% as singletons. This material consisted of PBMCs, mostly from graft donor cells, taken 360 days after TCRalphabeta/CD19-depleted stem cell transplant. The origin of the receptors is a male patient under 18 who had a stem cell transplant for acute lymphoblastic leukemia, so the T cells may come from the graft donor. Each CDR3 is given with its conserved first and last residue. The D gene is left open where the match is weak. Clone sizes are given selectively: once, few, many, or a class where the clone is expanded.

-	TRBJ2-2	-	TRBV7-9	CASSLFDNWNTGELFF	TGTGCCAGCAGCTTATTTGACAATTGGAACACCGGGGAGCTGTTTTTT
-	TRBJ2-7	-	TRBV27	CASSPDGLPSSYEQYF	TGTGCCAGCAGCCCGGACGGCCTCCCTTCCTCCTACGAGCAGTACTTC
TRBD1	TRBJ1-5	few	TRBV2	CASRERQGLSNQPQHF	TGTGCCAGCAGAGAACGACAGGGATTGAGCAATCAGCCCCAGCATTTT
-	TRBJ1-2	-	TRBV7-9	CASSPGDQARDDTF	TGTGCCAGCAGCCCCGGGGACCAGGCCCGGGACGACACCTTC
TRBD1	TRBJ2-7	few	TRBV5-1	CASSLVVTGLYEQYF	TGCGCCAGCAGCTTGGTAGTGACAGGGCTCTACGAGCAGTACTTC
-	TRBJ2-2	many	TRBV5-1	CASSRSTGELFF	TGTGCCAGCAGCAGGTCCACCGGGGAGCTGTTTTTT
-	TRBJ1-2	few	TRBV5-1	CASSLTVDDGDGYTF	TGCGCCAGCAGCTTAACCGTCGATGATGGGGATGGCTACACCTTC
TRBD1	TRBJ2-7	-	TRBV13	CASRQQGSSYEQYF	TGTGCCAGCAGGCAACAGGGGAGCTCCTACGAGCAGTACTTC
-	TRBJ2-2	few	TRBV24-1	CATGGLDANTGELFF	TGTGCCACCGGGGGACTGGACGCGAACACCGGGGAGCTGTTTTTT
TRBD2	TRBJ2-4	few	TRBV11-1	CASSLASGTSGSAKNIQYF	TGTGCCAGCAGCTTAGCATCCGGGACTAGCGGGAGTGCCAAAAACATTCAGTACTTC
-	TRBJ2-1	few	TRBV2	CASNPDVLYNEQFF	TGTGCCAGCAACCCGGACGTTCTCTACAATGAGCAGTTCTTC
-	TRBJ2-7	medium-sized	TRBV9	CASSVGDGYEQYF	TGTGCCAGCAGCGTCGGGGACGGTTACGAGCAGTACTTC
-	TRBJ1-3	few	TRBV7-2	CASSLWVGGNTIYF	TGTGCCAGCAGCTTGTGGGTGGGTGGAAACACCATATATTTT
-	TRBJ2-4	few	TRBV6-5	CASSSATGYRAKNIQYF	TGTGCCAGCAGTTCCGCTACAGGTTACCGCGCCAAAAACATTCAGTACTTC
TRBD2	TRBJ2-7	few	TRBV10-3	CAISESKRLAGVGYEQYF	TGTGCCATCAGTGAGTCTAAGCGACTAGCGGGAGTTGGTTACGAGCAGTACTTC
TRBD1	TRBJ2-7	few	TRBV11-2	CASSSTQTGTYEQYF	TGTGCCAGCAGCTCAACACAGACAGGGACCTACGAGCAGTACTTC
-	TRBJ2-3	few	TRBV15	CATSRGSGRDTQYF	TGTGCCACCAGCAGAGGCTCAGGGAGGGATACGCAGTATTTT
-	TRBJ1-1	few	TRBV6-1	CASSPLPLNTEAFF	TGTGCCAGCAGTCCACTCCCCCTGAACACTGAAGCTTTCTTT
-	TRBJ2-7	-	TRBV7-3	CASSLLNSYEQYF	TGTGCCAGCAGCTTACTTAACTCCTACGAGCAGTACTTC
TRBD1	TRBJ2-7	few	TRBV24-1	CATSAPGQDYEQYF	TGTGCCACCAGTGCTCCGGGACAGGACTACGAGCAGTACTTC
-	TRBJ2-5	-	TRBV20-1	CSATSVRSSWGQETQYF	TGCAGTGCTACCTCGGTTCGGAGTAGCTGGGGCCAAGAGACCCAGTACTTC
-	TRBJ1-4	-	TRBV11-2	CASSPYRAYPEKLFF	TGTGCCAGCAGTCCTTATAGGGCCTATCCGGAAAAACTGTTTTTT
-	TRBJ2-5	-	TRBV20-1	CSARDSGKETQYF	TGCAGTGCTAGAGATTCAGGGAAGGAGACCCAGTACTTC
-	TRBJ2-5	many	TRBV10-3	CAISESGAHTWETQYF	TGTGCCATCAGTGAGTCAGGGGCGCACACGTGGGAGACCCAGTACTTC
-	TRBJ2-5	many	TRBV6-5	CASSYLGSQETQYF	TGTGCCAGCAGTTATTTAGGCAGCCAAGAGACCCAGTACTTC
TRBD2	TRBJ2-7	few	TRBV20-1	CSAPTSGGSYEQYF	TGCAGTGCCCCGACTAGCGGGGGCTCCTACGAGCAGTACTTC
-	TRBJ1-3	few	TRBV5-1	CASSLWWGSTGLRNSGNTIYF	TGCGCCAGCAGCCTCTGGTGGGGTTCGACAGGACTTCGGAACTCTGGAAACACCATATATTTT
-	TRBJ2-7	few	TRBV6-1	CASSEGQILISYEQYF	TGTGCCAGCAGTGAAGGACAGATATTAATCTCCTACGAGCAGTACTTC
-	TRBJ1-1	-	TRBV5-1	CASSKNRQAVNTEAFF	TGCGCCAGCAGCAAAAACCGACAGGCTGTGAACACTGAAGCTTTCTTT
-	TRBJ2-7	-	TRBV2	CASSGLGGEQYF	TGTGCCAGCAGTGGACTAGGGGGCGAGCAGTACTTC
-	TRBJ2-3	few	TRBV9	CASSTAVHTDTQYF	TGTGCCAGCAGCACAGCGGTCCACACAGATACGCAGTATTTT
-	TRBJ2-7	-	TRBV24-1	CATSDSLLGEQYF	TGTGCCACCAGTGATTCCCTGTTAGGCGAGCAGTACTTC
-	TRBJ2-2	many	TRBV29-1	CSVEDGRGDTGELFF	TGCAGCGTTGAAGATGGCAGGGGGGACACCGGGGAGCTGTTTTTT
TRBD1	TRBJ1-1	few	TRBV12-3/TRBV12-4	CASTVRAGGTNTEAFF	TGTGCCAGCACAGTTAGGGCAGGGGGGACGAACACTGAAGCTTTCTTT
-	TRBJ2-7	few	TRBV18	CASSPPNRGRVYEQYF	TGTGCCAGCTCTCCACCAAACAGGGGGAGGGTCTACGAGCAGTACTTC
-	TRBJ2-6	-	TRBV11-2	CASRNLKKRKSSGANVLTF	TGTGCCAGCAGGAACCTCAAAAAGCGTAAAAGCTCTGGGGCCAACGTCCTGACTTTC
TRBD2	TRBJ2-7	-	TRBV12-3/TRBV12-4	CASSLAGLAGTIYEQYF	TGTGCCAGCAGTTTAGCCGGACTAGCGGGGACCATCTACGAGCAGTACTTC
-	TRBJ2-7	many	TRBV12-3/TRBV12-4	CASSLRGREQYF	TGTGCCAGCAGTTTAAGGGGTCGGGAGCAGTACTTC
TRBD1	TRBJ2-6	-	TRBV6-1	CARGTGGSGANVLTF	TGTGCCAGAGGGACAGGGGGCTCTGGGGCCAACGTCCTGACTTTC
-	TRBJ2-6	-	TRBV9	CASSVEGPGANVLTF	TGTGCCAGCAGCGTAGAGGGGCCTGGGGCCAACGTCCTGACTTTC
-	TRBJ2-3	-	TRBV7-9	CASSFLTSTDTQYF	TGTGCCAGCAGCTTCTTGACTAGCACAGATACGCAGTATTTT
TRBD1	TRBJ2-7	few	TRBV19	CASSASGTGTYEQYF	TGTGCCAGTAGTGCCTCCGGGACAGGGACCTACGAGCAGTACTTC
-	TRBJ2-3	few	TRBV12-3/TRBV12-4	CASSFRYTDTQYF	TGTGCCAGCAGTTTTCGCTACACAGATACGCAGTATTTT
TRBD2	TRBJ2-3	-	TRBV29-1	CSVSGRAFRQHTTDTQYF	TGCAGCGTTAGCGGGAGGGCTTTTCGTCAGCATACCACAGATACGCAGTATTTT
TRBD1	TRBJ2-7	few	TRBV20-1	CSARDGQGVTYEQYF	TGCAGTGCTAGAGATGGGCAGGGGGTAACCTACGAGCAGTACTTC
TRBD2	TRBJ2-1	-	TRBV10-3	CAISSGLAASSYNEQFF	TGTGCCATCAGCTCGGGACTAGCCGCCAGCTCCTACAATGAGCAGTTCTTC
TRBD2	TRBJ2-7	few	TRBV12-3/TRBV12-4	CASSQLAERDDEQYF	TGTGCCAGCAGCCAACTAGCGGAGCGAGACGACGAGCAGTACTTC
-	TRBJ2-1	-	TRBV7-9	CASRSVRTAISYNEQFF	TGTGCCAGCAGATCGGTTAGAACAGCCATTTCCTACAATGAGCAGTTCTTC
TRBD1	TRBJ2-7	few	TRBV2	CASRPRTGKYEQYF	TGTGCCAGCAGACCCCGGACAGGGAAGTACGAGCAGTACTTC
-	TRBJ2-1	few	TRBV12-3/TRBV12-4	CASKRRPYNEQFF	TGTGCCAGCAAGCGCCGGCCCTACAATGAGCAGTTCTTC
-	TRBJ1-2	few	TRBV7-8	CASSLKLSYGYTF	TGTGCCAGCAGCTTAAAGTTAAGCTATGGCTACACCTTC
-	TRBJ2-4	-	TRBV28	CASSYTGESVHIQYF	TGTGCCAGCAGTTATACCGGGGAGTCGGTGCACATTCAGTACTTC
-	TRBJ1-2	-	TRBV9	CASSVEAGERYGYTF	TGTGCCAGCAGCGTAGAGGCCGGGGAGCGCTATGGCTACACCTTC
TRBD2	TRBJ2-7	-	TRBV9	CASSVGAVAGEYEQYF	TGTGCCAGCAGCGTAGGAGCAGTAGCGGGGGAGTACGAGCAGTACTTC